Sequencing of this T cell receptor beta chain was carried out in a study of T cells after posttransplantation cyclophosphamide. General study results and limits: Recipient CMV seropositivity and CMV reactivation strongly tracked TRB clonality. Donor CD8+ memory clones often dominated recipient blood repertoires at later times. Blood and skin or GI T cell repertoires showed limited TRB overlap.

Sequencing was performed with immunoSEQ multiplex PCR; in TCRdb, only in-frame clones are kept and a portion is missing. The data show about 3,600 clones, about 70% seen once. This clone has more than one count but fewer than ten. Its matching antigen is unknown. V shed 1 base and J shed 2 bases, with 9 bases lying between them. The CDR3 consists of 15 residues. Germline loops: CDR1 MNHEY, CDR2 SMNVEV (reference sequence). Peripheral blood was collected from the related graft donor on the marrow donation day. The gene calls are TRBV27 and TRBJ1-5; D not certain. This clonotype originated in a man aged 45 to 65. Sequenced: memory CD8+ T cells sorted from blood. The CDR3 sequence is CASSLFSGGNQPQHF. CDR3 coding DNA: TGTGCCAGCAGTTTATTTTCCGGGGGCAATCAGCCCCAGCATTTT.